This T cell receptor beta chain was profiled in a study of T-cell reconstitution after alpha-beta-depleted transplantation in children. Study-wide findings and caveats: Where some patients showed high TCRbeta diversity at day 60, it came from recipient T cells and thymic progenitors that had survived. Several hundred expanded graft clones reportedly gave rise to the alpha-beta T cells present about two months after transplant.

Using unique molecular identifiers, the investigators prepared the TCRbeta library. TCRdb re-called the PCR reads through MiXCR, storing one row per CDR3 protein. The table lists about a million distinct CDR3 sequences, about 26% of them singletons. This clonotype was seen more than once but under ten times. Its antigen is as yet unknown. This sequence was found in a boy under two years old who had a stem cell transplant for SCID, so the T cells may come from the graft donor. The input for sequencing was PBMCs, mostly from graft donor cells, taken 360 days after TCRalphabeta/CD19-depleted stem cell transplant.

CDR3 bases: TGTGCCAGCAGTTATATCCACAATGAGCAGTTCTTC. Protein: CASSYIHNEQFF. The rearrangement joins TRBV6-6 to TRBJ2-1; D is ambiguous. Germline V gene sequence: CDR1 MNHNY, CDR2 SVGAGI (reference sequence). The CDR3 runs 12 residues. Between the trimmed V and J ends, which lost 3 bases and 5 bases, there was a span of 5 bases.